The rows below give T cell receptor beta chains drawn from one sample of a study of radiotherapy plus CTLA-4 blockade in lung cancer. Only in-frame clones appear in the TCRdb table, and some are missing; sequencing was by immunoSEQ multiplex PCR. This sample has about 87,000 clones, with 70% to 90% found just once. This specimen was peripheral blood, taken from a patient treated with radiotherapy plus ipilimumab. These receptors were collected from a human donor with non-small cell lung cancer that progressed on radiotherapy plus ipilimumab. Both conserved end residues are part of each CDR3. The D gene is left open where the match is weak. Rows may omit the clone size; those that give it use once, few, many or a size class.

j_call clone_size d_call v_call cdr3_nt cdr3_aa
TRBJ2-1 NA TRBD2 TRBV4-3 TGCGCCAGCAGCCAAGTCGGGGGGGCCTACAATGAGCAGTTCTTC CASSQVGGAYNEQFF
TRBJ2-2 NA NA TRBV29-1 TGCAGCGTTGGAAAGACCTTGGGCACCGGGGAGCTGTTTTTT CSVGKTLGTGELFF
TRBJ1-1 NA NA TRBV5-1 TGCGCCAGCAGCTTGGTTGGGACATCGAACACTGAAGCTTTCTTT CASSLVGTSNTEAFF
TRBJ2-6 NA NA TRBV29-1 TGCAGCGTTGTAAACTCTGGGGCCAACGTCCTGACTTTC CSVVNSGANVLTF
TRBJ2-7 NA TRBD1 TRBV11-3 TGTGCCAGCAGCCTTAAACAGGGGATTTCCTACGAGCAGTACTTC CASSLKQGISYEQYF
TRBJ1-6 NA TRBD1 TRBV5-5 TGTGCCAGCAGCTTGGGGACAGGAAATTCACCCCTCCACTTT CASSLGTGNSPLHF
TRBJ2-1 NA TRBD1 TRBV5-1 TGCGCCAGCAGCTTGTGGGACAGGGACAATGAGCAGTTCTTC CASSLWDRDNEQFF
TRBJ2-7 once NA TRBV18 TGTGCCAGCTCCCAAACAGGGTACGAGCAGTACTTC CASSQTGYEQYF
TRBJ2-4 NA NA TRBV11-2 TGTGCCAGCAGGGCCGTCGGGCCCCCCTCCAAAAACATTCAGTACTTC CASRAVGPPSKNIQYF
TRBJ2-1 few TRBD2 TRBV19 TGTGCCAGTCGGGGCGGGGGGACAAACAATGAGCAGTTCTTC CASRGGGTNNEQFF
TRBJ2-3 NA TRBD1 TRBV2 TGTGCCAGCAGTGTTTCCGGGACAGCCCCGTTTCTTCGCACAGATACGCAGTATTTT CASSVSGTAPFLRTDTQYF
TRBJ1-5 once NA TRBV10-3 TGTGCCATCAGTGAGAATATGGGCAATCAGCCCCAGCATTTT CAISENMGNQPQHF
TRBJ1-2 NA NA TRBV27 TGTGCCAGCAGTTTACGCTTTAACTATGGCTACACCTTC CASSLRFNYGYTF
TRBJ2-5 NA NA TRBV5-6 TGTGCCAGCAGCTCGGGACAATGGGAGACCCAGTACTTC CASSSGQWETQYF
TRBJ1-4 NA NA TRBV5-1 TGCGCCAGCAGCTTCAGAGATACGGCTGAAAAACTGTTTTTT CASSFRDTAEKLFF
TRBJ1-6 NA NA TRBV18 TGTGCCAGCTCACCAGAGGGTTCACCCCTCCACTTT CASSPEGSPLHF
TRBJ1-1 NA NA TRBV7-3 TGTGCCAGCAGCCCCACGGCGAACACTGAAGCTTTCTTT CASSPTANTEAFF
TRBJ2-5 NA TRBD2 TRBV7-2 TGTGCCAGCAGCTTAGAAGGCGGGGGGGCAGAGACCCAGTACTTC CASSLEGGGAETQYF
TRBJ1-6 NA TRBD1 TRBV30 TGTGCCTGGCGGGGACAGGGTAATTCACCCCTCCACTTT CAWRGQGNSPLHF
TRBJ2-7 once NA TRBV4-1 TGCGCCAGCAGCCCGAGCGGCACTTCCTACGAGCAGTACTTC CASSPSGTSYEQYF
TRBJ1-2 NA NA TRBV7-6 TGTGCCAGCAGCTCGGGACCGTATGGCTACACCTTC CASSSGPYGYTF
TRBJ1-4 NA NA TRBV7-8 TGTGCCAGCAGCCCACTACGGGAGGAAACAACTAATGAAAAACTGTTTTTT CASSPLREETTNEKLFF
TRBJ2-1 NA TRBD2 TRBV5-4 TGTGCCAGCAGCTTGAGTAGCGGGAGGCCAAGCTCCTACAATGAGCAGTTCTTC CASSLSSGRPSSYNEQFF
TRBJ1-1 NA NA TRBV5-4 TGTGCCAGCAGCTTGGGTGGGGGGCAAGGCACTGAAGCTTTCTTT CASSLGGGQGTEAFF
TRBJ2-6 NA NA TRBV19 TGTGCCAGTAGTATTGTTGGGGCCAACGTCCTGACTTTC CASSIVGANVLTF
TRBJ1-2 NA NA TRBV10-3 TGTGCCATCAGTGAGGGTGGGGGCTACACCTTC CAISEGGGYTF
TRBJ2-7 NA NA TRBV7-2 TGTGCCAGCAGCTTTATCGCGCCAGAGGTGTCCTACGAGCAGTACTTC CASSFIAPEVSYEQYF